A single sample gave rise to the 32 T cell receptor beta chains below, sequenced in a study of identical twins. MiXCR, run by TCRdb on the 5' RACE reads, gives a single entry per CDR3 protein. The data contain approximately 500,000 distinct CDR3 sequences, around 15% of them singletons. A further study also used this sample, focusing on yellow fever vaccine responses in identical twins.

What was sequenced was CD4+ T cells sorted from blood. The receptors here all came from a woman between 18 and 30 years old in good health.

This clonotype was detected only a few times. The chain combines TRBV6-1 with TRBJ1-3; D remains ambiguous. The ends were cut back, 6 bases at V and 0 bases at J, with 6 bases in the middle. The CDR3 totals 13 residues. The germline V gene has CDR1 MNHNS and CDR2 SASEGT. The CDR3: CASRLPSGNTIYF. The CDR3 DNA is TGTGCCAGCAGGCTCCCCTCTGGAAACACCATATATTTT.

The sample holds a few counts of this clonotype. This sequence joins TRBV6-5 and TRBJ2-1; D might be TRBD2 (6 bases). V gave up 4 bases and J gave up 8 bases, with 18 bases separating them. This CDR3 has 15 amino acids. Looked up from germline, CDR1 is MNHEY and CDR2 is SVGAGI. In nucleotides, the CDR3 is TGTGCCAGCAGTTTTGGGAGGTTGGGTGAGGATGAGCAGTTCTTC. It specifies CASSFGRLGEDEQFF.

The V call is TRBV28, the J call TRBJ2-1, with 8 positions matching TRBD2. The CDR3 contains 14 residues. J lost 7 bases, V lost 10 bases, and 12 bases had no gene match. The germline V gene encodes CDR1 MDHEN and CDR2 SYDVKM. In DNA, the CDR3 is TGTGCCATCCCGGGGGTAGCGGGAAGTAATGAGCAGTTCTTC. Residues: CAIPGVAGSNEQFF.

The sample holds a few counts of this clonotype. The chain combines TRBV12-3 or TRBV12-4 with TRBJ2-7, with TRBD1 matching over 8 bases. The CDR3 is 13 amino acids. With 8 bases clipped from V and 3 bases from J, the junction kept 6 bases outside the gene matches. As DNA, the CDR3 is TGTGCCAGCTCATTGGACAGGGTCTACGAGCAGTACTTC. This codes for CASSLDRVYEQYF.

This clonotype was found a few times. V and J are TRBV3-1 and TRBJ2-7; 7 nucleotides match TRBD2. The V gene end was trimmed by 1 base and the J gene end by 10 bases; junction bases not matched to a gene: 4. CDR1 and CDR2 (germline): LGHDT, YNNKEL (reference sequence). The CDR3 covers 12 residues. The DNA for the CDR3 is TGTGCCAGCAGCCAAGGAGCGGGGCGCCAGTACTTC. Protein: CASSQGAGRQYF.

CDR3: CASRVAPGSTEAFF. Written as DNA, the CDR3 is TGTGCCAGCAGAGTGGCCCCAGGGAGCACTGAAGCTTTCTTT. The V gene is TRBV2, the J gene TRBJ1-1, with a weak D call TRBD1 (5 bases). CDR1 and CDR2 (germline): SNHLY, FYNNEI. This CDR3 has 14 residues. The ends were cut back, 6 bases at V and 4 bases at J, with 15 bases in the middle. The complete variable domain, with remaining parts taken from reference TRBV2 and TRBJ1-1, reads EPEVTQTPSHQVTQMGQEVILRCVPISNHLYFYWYRQILGQKVEFLVSFYNNEISEKSEIFDDQFSVERPDGSNFTLKIRSTKLEDSAMYFCASRVAPGSTEAFFGQGTRLTVV.

In this sample, this clonotype turned up a few times. The rearrangement links TRBV6-2 or TRBV6-3 to TRBJ2-3, with 8 nucleotides matching TRBD2. The CDR3 spans 17 residues. The J segment lost 3 bases and the V segment lost 0 bases, leaving 8 bases of the junction unmatched. Germline V gives CDR1 MNHEY, CDR2 SVGEGT. The CDR3 region has the DNA TGTGCCAGCAGTTACTCGTCTGCGGGAGGTTGGACAGATACGCAGTATTTT. Its protein product is CASSYSSAGGWTDTQYF.

V gene TRBV29-1 combines with J gene TRBJ2-7; 12 bases match TRBD2. This CDR3 is built from 16 residues. V lost 6 bases, J lost 4 bases, and 13 bases stayed unmatched. Germline V gene lookup returns CDR1 SQVTM and CDR2 ANQGSEA. CDR3 bases: TGCAGCGTCCGGAAACTAGCGGGAGGCCCCGAATACGAGCAGTACTTC. This sequence encodes CSVRKLAGGPEYEQYF.

The CDR3 sequence: CASSRRDRIETQYF. The CDR3 DNA follows: TGTGCCAGTAGTAGGAGAGACCGAATAGAGACCCAGTACTTC. The V call is TRBV19, the J call TRBJ2-5; no definite D call. The germline V gene has CDR1 LNHDA and CDR2 SQIVND (reference sequence). V was trimmed by 4 bases and J by 4 bases, leaving 13 bases between them. The CDR3 length is 14 residues.

The chain employs TRBV12-3 or TRBV12-4 and TRBJ2-7, with TRBD2 identical over 9 bases. This CDR3 spans 20 amino acids. V shed 5 bases and J 3 bases; nucleotides not matched to a gene: 23. The CDR3 nucleotides are TGTGCCAGCAGTCTCCAGGCGGTAGCGGGAGTGTCGAGGTTGGGCTACGAGCAGTACTTC. It encodes CASSLQAVAGVSRLGYEQYF.

The gene calls are TRBV2 and TRBJ2-1; D is unclear. The V and J ends lost 4 bases and 2 bases respectively, with 12 bases between them. This CDR3 is built from 15 residues. In germline, CDR1 is SNHLY, CDR2 FYNNEI. The CDR3 spells CASSVNSTPYNEQFF. The CDR3 DNA reads TGTGCCAGCAGTGTCAACTCGACACCCTACAATGAGCAGTTCTTC.

This clonotype was found many times. This chain uses TRBV12-3 or TRBV12-4 with TRBJ2-4, with 13 bases matching TRBD2. The CDR3 sequence is 19 residues long. V lost 7 bases and J lost 0; bases outside the gene matches: 12. In DNA, the CDR3 is TGTGCCAGCACCTCTCCGACTAGCGGGGGGAAACTAGCCAAAAACATTCAGTACTTC. Translated: CASTSPTSGGKLAKNIQYF.

J is TRBJ2-6 and V is TRBV2; possibly TRBD1 for D (6 bases). The V gene lost 4 bases and the J gene lost 1 base, with 11 bases spanning the gap. Germline V lookup: CDR1 SNHLY, CDR2 FYNNEI. This CDR3 is built from 16 residues. The CDR3 DNA sequence: TGTGCCAGCAGTGCCCGACAGGTTTCTGGGGCCAACGTCCTGACTTTC. The encoded protein is CASSARQVSGANVLTF.

J is TRBJ1-5 and V is TRBV20-1, with TRBD1 matching over 10 bases. V was pared by 5 bases and J by 3 bases, with 10 bases of the junction left unmatched. The CDR3 runs to 16 residues. CDR1 is DFQATT and CDR2 is SNEGSKA in the germline V gene (reference sequence). CDR3 loop: CSAGRGQGSLNQPQHF. The DNA for the CDR3 is TGCAGTGCTGGCCGGGGACAGGGGTCCCTCAATCAGCCCCAGCATTTT.

The chain is built from TRBV6-1 and TRBJ2-1; D call uncertain. The CDR3 contains 13 residues. The germline V gene encodes CDR1 MNHNS and CDR2 SASEGT. V dropped 5 bases and J dropped 5 bases, with 10 bases sitting between them. In nucleotides, the CDR3 is TGTGCCAGCAGTCCTGTCGGCCACAATGAGCAGTTCTTC. Amino acid sequence: CASSPVGHNEQFF.

The chain recombines TRBV6-5 with TRBJ2-1; weak D call: TRBD2 (6 bases). Trimming removed 5 bases from V and 3 bases from J, with 11 bases in between. CDR1 MNHEY and CDR2 SVGAGI come from the germline V gene. CDR3 length equals 14 residues. CDR3 sequence: CASSHGGIYNEQFF. The CDR3 nucleotides are TGTGCCAGCAGTCACGGCGGGATCTACAATGAGCAGTTCTTC.

The chain is built from TRBV15 and TRBJ2-1, with 8 nucleotides matching TRBD1. The ends lost 2 bases at V and 6 bases at J; junction bases unmatched: 9. The CDR3 covers 16 residues. Per the germline V gene, CDR1 is LNHNV and CDR2 is YYDKDF (reference sequence). The CDR3 region has the DNA TGTGCCACCAGCAGAAGGTTCGGACAGGGAGGCAATGAGCAGTTCTTC. Encoded protein: CATSRRFGQGGNEQFF.

For the CDR3, the DNA is TGTGCCACCAGTGATGCGCGGGGCAGCACAGATACGCAGTATTTT. It yields the protein CATSDARGSTDTQYF. This rearrangement joins TRBV24-1 to TRBJ2-3; TRBD2 might be the D (6 bases). The CDR3 length is 15 residues. The V and J ends lost 3 bases and 0 bases respectively, with 9 bases between them. Germline CDR1 is KGHDR and CDR2 is SFDVKD.

The chain couples TRBV6-1 to TRBJ2-7, with 12 bases matching TRBD2. Germline V gives CDR1 MNHNS, CDR2 SASEGT. The junction had 16 bases not matched to a gene; V was cut back by 7 bases and J by 0 bases. This CDR3 has 19 residues. CDR3: CASTGMLGLAGLSSYEQYF. CDR3 nucleotides: TGTGCCAGCACCGGTATGTTGGGACTAGCGGGTCTGAGCTCCTACGAGCAGTACTTC.

The table lists this clonotype with many counts. This chain joins TRBV12-3 or TRBV12-4 and TRBJ2-2; D perhaps matches TRBD1 (6 bases). V lost 3 bases and J lost 1, with 6 bases in between. This CDR3 is built from 14 residues. CDR3 protein: CASSLTGNTGELFF. In DNA, the CDR3 is TGTGCCAGCAGTTTGACAGGGAACACCGGGGAGCTGTTTTTT.

This clonotype showed up just a few times. V gene TRBV29-1 combines with J gene TRBJ2-5; 9 bases are a match to TRBD1. V trimming: 5 bases; J trimming: 2 bases; junction bases outside the gene matches: 3. Germline loops: CDR1 SQVTM, CDR2 ANQGSEA. The CDR3 length is 13 residues. CDR3 nucleotide sequence: TGCAGCGTTCGAGGGACAGGGCAAGAGACCCAGTACTTC. Its protein product is CSVRGTGQETQYF.

This chain links TRBV12-3 or TRBV12-4 with TRBJ1-5; possibly TRBD1 for D (5 bases). Trimming shortened V by 3 bases and J by 6 bases, and 12 bases separated the two germline ends. The CDR3 runs 14 residues. The CDR3 DNA follows: TGTGCCAGCAGTTTCGCAGGGTTAGGTCAGCCCCAGCATTTT. It specifies CASSFAGLGQPQHF.

This clonotype has just a few counts. The rearrangement uses TRBV15 and TRBJ1-4; possible D gene TRBD1, 5 bases. The germline V gene encodes CDR1 LNHNV and CDR2 YYDKDF (reference sequence). The CDR3 contains 12 residues. V was trimmed by 4 bases and J by 7 bases, leaving 7 bases between them. The CDR3 DNA reads as TGTGCCACCAGCATTGGGGGTGAAAAACTGTTTTTT. Translation: CATSIGGEKLFF.

CDR3 amino acids: CASSPAGTYNNEQFF. The DNA for the CDR3 is TGTGCCAGCAGCCCGGCCGGGACCTACAACAATGAGCAGTTCTTC. This chain links TRBV7-8 with TRBJ2-1; D is perhaps TRBD1 or TRBD2 (5 bases each). This CDR3 has 15 amino acids. V was pared by 5 bases and J by 5 bases, with 16 bases between. The germline CDR1 and CDR2 sequences are SGHVS and FQNEAQ.

This clonotype was recorded a few times. The chain uses TRBV6-6 and TRBJ1-2, with a possible D match to TRBD1 (5 bases). Germline V gene data show CDR1 as MNHNY and CDR2 as SVGAGI (reference sequence). V was clipped by 6 bases and J by 3 bases, with 11 bases between them. This CDR3 region has 13 residues. This CDR3 reads CASSRGADYGYTF. In DNA form, the CDR3 reads TGTGCCAGCAGCCGCGGGGCGGACTATGGCTACACCTTC.

The chain couples TRBV7-9 to TRBJ2-7, with D maybe TRBD1 (5 bases). Germline V gene sequence: CDR1 SEHNR, CDR2 FQNEAQ (reference sequence). The CDR3 totals 15 residues. V was shortened by 3 bases and J by 4 bases, with 16 bases between the two germline ends. CDR3 nucleotides: TGTGCCAGCAGCTTGGGGTGGGGCCAGGAGTACGAGCAGTACGTC. Translated, it gives CASSLGWGQEYEQYV.

This chain connects TRBV2 to TRBJ1-1; tentative D call: TRBD1 (5 bases). Between the trimmed V and J ends, which lost 2 bases and 4 bases, there was a span of 11 bases. This CDR3 has 14 amino acids. Germline V CDR1 and CDR2: SNHLY, FYNNEI. CDR3 bases: TGTGCCAGCAGTGAAAGACCAGGGAGCACTGAAGCTTTCTTT. It translates to CASSERPGSTEAFF. Using reference TRBV2 and TRBJ1-1 for the parts outside the CDR3, the full variable domain is EPEVTQTPSHQVTQMGQEVILRCVPISNHLYFYWYRQILGQKVEFLVSFYNNEISEKSEIFDDQFSVERPDGSNFTLKIRSTKLEDSAMYFCASSERPGSTEAFFGQGTRLTVV.

This clonotype was seen a few times. V usage is TRBV6-6 and J usage is TRBJ1-2; D unresolved. CDR1 MNHNY and CDR2 SVGAGI come from the germline V gene (reference sequence). The CDR3 runs to 13 residues. V was cut by 6 bases and J by 8 bases, with 16 bases left in between. The CDR3 coding sequence is TGTGCCAGCAGGACTATGCAGGTCAGAGGCTACACCTTC. It encodes CASRTMQVRGYTF.

This chain connects TRBV24-1 to TRBJ2-3; TRBD1 matches at 8 bases. After removal of 7 bases from V and 3 bases from J, the junction contained 5 bases not matched to a gene. The CDR3 consists of 14 residues. CDR1 is KGHDR and CDR2 is SFDVKD in the germline V gene. This CDR3 reads CATRGQGRTDTQYF. The CDR3 nucleotides are TGTGCCACCAGAGGACAGGGACGAACAGATACGCAGTATTTT.

This clonotype has only a few counts. The chain couples TRBV6-2 or TRBV6-3 to TRBJ2-1; 9 bases are a match to TRBD2. Germline V gene lookup returns CDR1 MNHEY and CDR2 SVGEGT. The CDR3 is 17 residues long. The trim removed 6 bases at V and 0 bases at J, leaving 9 bases unmatched. Here the CDR3 reads CASRRLAGTSSYNEQFF. In DNA form, the CDR3 reads TGTGCCAGCAGGCGGCTAGCGGGGACGAGCTCCTACAATGAGCAGTTCTTC.

Only a few counts were recorded for this clonotype. The chain uses TRBV7-3 and TRBJ2-1; D is possibly TRBD1 (5 bases). Germline CDR1 and CDR2: SGHTA and FQGTGA. This CDR3 is 16 amino acids long. Trimming pared 3 bases from V and 0 bases from J, leaving 12 bases between. This CDR3 reads CASSFTDRSSYNEQFF. Here the CDR3 DNA reads TGTGCCAGCAGCTTTACCGACAGAAGCTCCTACAATGAGCAGTTCTTC.

This clonotype was detected only a few times. The rearrangement joins TRBV5-5 to TRBJ2-1, with 10 bases aligning to TRBD1. The germline CDR1 and CDR2 sequences are SGHKS and YYEKEE (reference sequence). V was pared by 4 bases and J by 3 bases, with 13 bases of the junction left unmatched. The CDR3 is 18 residues long. The CDR3: CASSASALDRGIYNEQFF. CDR3 nucleotides: TGTGCCAGCAGCGCCTCTGCTCTGGACAGGGGGATCTACAATGAGCAGTTCTTC.